This T cell receptor beta chain is drawn from a study of shared clonotypes between healthy human individuals. Profiling relied on immunoSEQ multiplex PCR, and the TCRdb table lists in-frame clones only, not all of them. The sample contains over a million clones, about 84% of which appear only once. V was clipped by 0 bases and J by 6 bases; unmatched bases: 3. Per germline, CDR1 SGHRS and CDR2 YFSETQ. CDR3 length: 16 amino acids. Sequenced sample: memory CD4+ T cells from PBMCs. Subset reported: CD45RA-negative fraction. The chain carries TRBV5-1 and TRBJ2-1, with 13 bases lining up with TRBD2. This TCR was sampled from a man younger than 35 in good health. Some clones in this sample may be carry-over from other donors' samples. The CDR3 spells CASSLELAGGPNEQFF. The CDR3 DNA follows: TGCGCCAGCAGCTTGGAACTAGCGGGAGGGCCCAATGAGCAGTTCTTC.